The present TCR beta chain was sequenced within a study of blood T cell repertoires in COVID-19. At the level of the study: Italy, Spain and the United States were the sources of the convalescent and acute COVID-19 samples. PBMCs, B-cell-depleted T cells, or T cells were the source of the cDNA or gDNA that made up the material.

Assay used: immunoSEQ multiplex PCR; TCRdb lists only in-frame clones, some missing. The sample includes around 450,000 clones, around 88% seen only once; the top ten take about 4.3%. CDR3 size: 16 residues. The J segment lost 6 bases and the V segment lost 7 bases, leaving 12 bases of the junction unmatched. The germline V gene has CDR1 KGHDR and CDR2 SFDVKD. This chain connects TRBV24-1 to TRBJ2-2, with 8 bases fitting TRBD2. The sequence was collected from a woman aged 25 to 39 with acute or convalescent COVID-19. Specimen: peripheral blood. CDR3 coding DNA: TGTGCCACCAGCGGGACTAGGGACTTACTAGCCGGGGAGCTGTTTTTT. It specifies CATSGTRDLLAGELFF.